The entry below describes one T cell receptor (beta chain). As yet, its antigen is unknown. Germline CDR1 reads MNHEY; CDR2 reads SMNVEV (reference sequence). The CDR3 is 14 amino acids. Trimming at V came to 3 bases and at J to 4 bases, leaving 5 bases not matched to a gene. The sample is drawn from a study of cytomegalovirus exposure and HLA in healthy donors. Study outcomes and limitations: TCR beta V segments were, for the most part, productive about 87% or about 30% of the time in an earlier analysis. Sequencing depth across donors, presence/absence analyses assumed, was roughly uniform. A later examination showed that TCR association rates differed by HLA locus, with DRB1 most and HLA-C fewest.

In the PCR, 60 Vbeta and 13 Jbeta primers were used. Produced via immunoSEQ multiplex PCR; TCRdb's table is partial and in-frame only. The sample lists approximately 80,000 clones; approximately 70% were seen once. V and J are TRBV27 and TRBJ1-1, with TRBD1 identical over 7 bases. The receptor was derived from a woman aged 40 to 50 in good health and CMV-seropositive. Sequenced sample: PBMCs. The CDR3 reads CASSFNTGVTEAFF. The CDR3, as DNA: TGTGCCAGCAGTTTTAATACAGGGGTCACTGAAGCTTTCTTT.